The 5 T cell receptor beta chains below all came from one sample that was sequenced in a study of blood T cells in healthy people across ages. A second PCR, run for about 6 to 11 cycles, used a sample-barcoded 5' primer plus a J-beta primer mix. TCRdb analysed the 5' RACE reads with MiXCR anew, one entry per CDR3 protein. The table includes 550,000 to 700,000 distinct CDR3 sequences, 27% detected once. Sequencing input: blood. These receptors originate from a woman in her 70s in good health.

This clonotype has more than one count but fewer than ten. This rearrangement joins TRBV12-3 or TRBV12-4 to TRBJ1-2; D remains unclear. The CDR3 runs 12 residues. V shed 6 bases and J shed 0 bases, with 5 bases lying between them. The CDR3 DNA is TGTGCCAGCAGGTTGACTAACTATGGCTACACCTTC. Protein sequence: CASRLTNYGYTF.

This clonotype was observed a handful of times. The chain joins TRBV5-1 to TRBJ1-2, with a tentative D call TRBD1 (6 bases). The CDR3 runs to 14 residues. Deletions cut 5 bases from V and 3 bases from J, with 14 bases between. Germline lookup yields CDR1 SGHRS and CDR2 YFSETQ. CDR3 in DNA: TGCGCCAGCAGAACAGGGAGCGTGGACTATGGCTACACCTTC. It encodes CASRTGSVDYGYTF.

This clonotype was recorded many times. The chain has TRBV7-2 and TRBJ2-7, with TRBD2 matching over 11 bases. The CDR3 consists of 16 residues. The junction had 13 bases not matched to a gene; V was cut back by 6 bases and J by 6 bases. The germline gives CDR1 SGHTA, CDR2 FQGNSA. This CDR3 is CASSLLGLAGVGEQYF. The CDR3 DNA reads as TGTGCCAGCAGTCTACTTGGACTAGCGGGTGTGGGCGAGCAGTACTTC.

The chain has TRBV14 and TRBJ1-5; the D gene is possibly TRBD1 (6 bases). The CDR3 has 12 amino acids. Germline CDR1 reads SGHDN; CDR2 reads FVKESK. With 1 base removed from V and 9 bases from J, the gap between germline ends came to 7 bases. CDR3 sequence (DNA): TGTGCCAGCAGCCAAGTAGGGGGGCCCCAGCATTTT. Encoded protein: CASSQVGGPQHF.

In this sample, this clonotype turned up a few times. The rearrangement joins TRBV29-1 to TRBJ2-1; D might be TRBD1 (6 bases). The end of the DNA fits TRBJ2-7 better, so the J call may be wrong. CDR1 is SQVTM, CDR2 ANQGSEA, per germline. There are 13 residues in the CDR3. The CDR3 here is CSVESLQGNEQYF. For the CDR3, the DNA is TGCAGCGTTGAATCCCTACAGGGTAACGAGCAGTACTTC.